This T cell receptor (beta chain) was documented in a study of radiotherapy plus CTLA-4 blockade in lung cancer. Study at large: Disease control was achieved by about 29% of patients, and objective responses by 15% to 20%.

Germline V gives CDR1 LNHDA, CDR2 SQIVND (reference sequence). The CDR3 sequence is 18 residues long. Trimming removed 6 bases from V and 1 base from J; junction bases left unmatched: 12. Clones were sequenced by immunoSEQ multiplex PCR, and TCRdb holds only the in-frame ones, with some missing. This sample carries 90,000 to 130,000 clones, 81% of them seen once, and the ten largest clones take 3.3%. This clonotype originated in a human donor with non-small cell lung cancer that progressed on radiotherapy plus ipilimumab. Some clones in this sample may be carry-over from other donors' samples. The sequencing used peripheral blood, collected from a patient treated with radiotherapy plus ipilimumab. The chain has TRBV19 and TRBJ2-1, with 10 nucleotides matching TRBD1. The CDR3, as DNA: TGTGCCAGTAGCCGAGCGACAGGGGGCGGTGGGTCCTACAATGAGCAGTTCTTC. Protein product: CASSRATGGGGSYNEQFF.